This TCR beta chain was found in a study of blood T cell repertoires in COVID-19. TCRdb keeps only in-frame clones here, not all; method: immunoSEQ multiplex PCR. The sample shows about 76,000 clones, 70% to 90% of them seen only once. Germline loops: CDR1 MGHDK, CDR2 SYGVNS. The CDR3 extends over 17 amino acids. V trimming: 3 bases; J trimming: 4 bases; junction bases outside the gene matches: 10. J is TRBJ2-4 and V is TRBV25-1, with 9 bases fitting TRBD2. The sample was peripheral blood. The clonotype was recovered from a man in his 60s with COVID-19, enrolled during active disease. DNA for the CDR3: TGTGCCAGCAGTGAGGGCATTAAGCGGGAGGCAAAAAACATTCAGTACTTC. Protein: CASSEGIKREAKNIQYF. Based on the CDR3 plus reference TRBV25-1 and TRBJ2-4, the full variable domain is EADIYQTPRYLVIGTGKKITLECSQTMGHDKMYWYQQDPGMELHLIHYSYGVNSTEKGDLSSESTVSRIRTEHFPLTLESARPSHTSQYLCASSEGIKREAKNIQYFGAGTRLSVL.